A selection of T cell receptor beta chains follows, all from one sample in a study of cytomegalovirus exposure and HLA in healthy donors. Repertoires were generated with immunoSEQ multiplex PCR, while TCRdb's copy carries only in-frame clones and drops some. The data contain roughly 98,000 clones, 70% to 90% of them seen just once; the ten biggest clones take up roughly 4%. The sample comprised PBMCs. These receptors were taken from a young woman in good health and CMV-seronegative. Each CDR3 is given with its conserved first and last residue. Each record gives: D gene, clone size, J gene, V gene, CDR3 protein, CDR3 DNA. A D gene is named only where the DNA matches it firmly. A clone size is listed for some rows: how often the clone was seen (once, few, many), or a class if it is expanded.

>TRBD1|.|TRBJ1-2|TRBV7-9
CASSLDRGNYGYTF
TGTGCCAGCAGCCTGGACAGGGGGAATTATGGCTACACCTTC
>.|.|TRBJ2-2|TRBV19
CASSIEGRSGELFF
TGTGCCAGTAGTATTGAGGGAAGGAGCGGGGAGCTGTTTTTT
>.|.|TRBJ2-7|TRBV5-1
CASNAGPGPHYEQYF
TGCGCCAGCAACGCGGGACCGGGACCTCATTACGAGCAGTACTTC
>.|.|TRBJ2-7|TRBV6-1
CASKEGVIYEQYF
TGTGCCAGCAAAGAGGGAGTCATCTACGAGCAGTACTTC
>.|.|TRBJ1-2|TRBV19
CASSRQEANYGYTF
TGTGCCAGTAGTAGACAGGAAGCTAACTATGGCTACACCTTC
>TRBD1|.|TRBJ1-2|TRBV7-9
CASSSQAPTGAYGYTF
TGTGCCAGCAGCTCCCAGGCCCCGACAGGGGCCTATGGCTACACCTTC
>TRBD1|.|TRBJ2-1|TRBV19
CASSPRQGIAEQFF
TGTGCCAGTAGTCCGCGACAGGGTATAGCTGAGCAGTTCTTC
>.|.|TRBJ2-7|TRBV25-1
CASSLGGYEQYF
TGTGCCAGCAGCCTAGGGGGCTACGAGCAGTACTTC
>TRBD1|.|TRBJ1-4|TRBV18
CASSLGQGAGNEKLFF
TGTGCCAGCTCGCTCGGCCAGGGGGCGGGCAACGAAAAACTGTTTTTT
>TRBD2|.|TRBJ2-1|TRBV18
CASSPLAGDSEQFF
TGTGCCAGCTCACCACTAGCGGGAGATTCTGAGCAGTTCTTC
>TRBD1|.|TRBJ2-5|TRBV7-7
CASSLGTGVGETQYF
TGTGCTAGCAGCTTGGGGACAGGGGTTGGGGAGACCCAGTACTTC
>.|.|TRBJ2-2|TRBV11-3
CASSLGPTGELFF
TGTGCCAGCAGCTTGGGGCCCACCGGGGAGCTGTTTTTT
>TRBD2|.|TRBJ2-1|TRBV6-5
CASIGAAGMVGEQFF
TGTGCCAGCATTGGGGCAGCGGGAATGGTGGGTGAGCAGTTCTTC
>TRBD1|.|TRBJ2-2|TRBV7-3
CASSADRDSPRELFF
TGTGCCAGCAGCGCTGACCGGGACAGTCCACGGGAGCTGTTTTTT
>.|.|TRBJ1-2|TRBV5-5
CASSPRDSGPQNYGYTF
TGTGCCAGCTCACCTCGGGACTCCGGACCCCAGAACTATGGCTACACCTTC
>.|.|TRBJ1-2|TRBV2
CASRKARTVHLNYGYTF
TGTGCCAGCAGAAAGGCCCGGACAGTTCATCTTAACTATGGCTACACCTTC
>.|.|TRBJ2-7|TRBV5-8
CASSLEGGGYEQYF
TGTGCCAGCAGCTTGGAAGGGGGTGGCTACGAGCAGTACTTC
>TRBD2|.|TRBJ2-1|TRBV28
CASSLMGGLAGGRRYNEQFF
TGTGCCAGCAGTTTGATGGGTGGTCTAGCGGGAGGGAGGAGGTACAATGAGCAGTTCTTC
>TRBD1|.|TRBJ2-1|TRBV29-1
CSVELPGTGSYNEQFF
TGCAGCGTTGAACTTCCCGGGACAGGTTCCTACAATGAGCAGTTCTTC
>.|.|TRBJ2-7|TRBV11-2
CASSTGTGLSEQYF
TGTGCCAGCAGCACTGGGACGGGACTGAGCGAGCAGTACTTC
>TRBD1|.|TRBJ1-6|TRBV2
CASRTGAGNSPLHF
TGTGCCAGTAGGACAGGGGCGGGGAATTCACCCCTCCACTTT
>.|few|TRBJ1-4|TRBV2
CASAIVVANEKLFF
TGTGCCAGCGCGATAGTAGTGGCTAATGAAAAACTGTTTTTT